Below, 8 T cell receptor beta chains from the same sample are listed, as sequenced in a study of T cell repertoires in cytomegalovirus infection (dated 2019 in TCRdb). Sequencing took place on an Illumina HiSeq 1500. The raw public reads went through TCRdb reprocessing: fastp at Q25, MiXCR clone calling, in-frame beta chains kept. Duplicate CDR3 protein sequences are folded into a single record with the most common DNA and genes. The sample yields approximately 70,000 distinct CDR3 sequences; 3% to 4.5% were counted once. The top ten clonotypes cover about 20% of the sample. The source material was PBMCs. These receptors were taken from a human donor in good health (CMV status not recorded). Some clones in this sample may be carry-over from other donors' samples.

This clonotype was seen repeatedly, ten times or more. The chain has TRBV7-8 and TRBJ2-3, with D possibly TRBD1 on 6 matching bases. CDR1 is SGHVS, CDR2 FQNEAQ, per germline. This CDR3 comprises 14 residues. The V end lost 5 bases, the J end lost 6 bases, and 15 bases lay between the germline ends. The CDR3 nucleotides are TGTGCCAGCAGCCCGAGGCTGCAGGGGGATACGCAGTATTTT. As protein: CASSPRLQGDTQYF. Using reference TRBV7-8 and TRBJ2-3 for the parts outside the CDR3, the full variable domain is GAGVSQSPRYKVAKRGQDVALRCDPISGHVSLFWYQQALGQGPEFLTYFQNEAQLDKSGLPSDRFFAERPEGSVSTLKIQRTQQEDSAVYLCASSPRLQGDTQYFGPGTRLTVL.

This clonotype was observed many times. The chain joins TRBV6-2 or TRBV6-3 to TRBJ2-1, with TRBD2 matching 16 bases. CDR3 length: 19 residues. Per germline, CDR1 MNHEY and CDR2 SVGEGT. The V segment lost 2 bases and the J segment 8 bases; nucleotides outside the gene matches: 12. The CDR3 DNA sequence: TGTGCCAGCAGTTACCTCGCCGGGACTAGCGGGAGGGCCTTCGATGAGCAGTTCTTC. Encoded protein: CASSYLAGTSGRAFDEQFF.

V usage is TRBV6-5 and J usage is TRBJ2-1, with 8 bases that match TRBD2. This CDR3 is 16 amino acids long. The germline V gene has CDR1 MNHEY and CDR2 SVGAGI. Trimming cost V 3 bases and J 9 bases; bases outside gene matches: 13. CDR3 in DNA: TGTGCCAGCAGTTATGGAGGACTAGCTTATGGCGTTGAGCAGTTCTTC. It is translated as CASSYGGLAYGVEQFF.

This clonotype was seen many times. This rearrangement joins TRBV5-6 to TRBJ2-7; 7 bases are shared with TRBD2. The CDR3 has 16 residues. V shed 2 bases, J shed 4 bases, and the junction held 12 bases outside the gene matches. Germline V lookup: CDR1 SGHDT, CDR2 YYEEEE. The CDR3 DNA is TGTGCCAGCAGCTTCAGAACTAGCGCCGGTGGGTACGAGCAGTACTTC. Residues: CASSFRTSAGGYEQYF.

This clonotype has a count of ten or more. This sequence joins TRBV12-3 or TRBV12-4 and TRBJ2-7, with TRBD2 identical over 8 bases. This CDR3 has 13 amino acids. J lost 7 bases, V lost 5 bases, and 7 bases had no gene match. The CDR3 sequence is CASSTGRAGEQYF. CDR3 coding DNA: TGTGCCAGCAGTACCGGGAGGGCAGGGGAGCAGTACTTC.

The chain uses TRBV7-2 and TRBJ2-3, with 8 bases aligning to TRBD2. The junction had 2 bases not matched to a gene; V was cut back by 4 bases and J by 2 bases. Germline V gene lookup returns CDR1 SGHTA and CDR2 FQGNSA. The CDR3 spans 14 residues. In nucleotides, the CDR3 is TGTGCCAGCAGCTCGACTAGCGACACAGATACGCAGTATTTT. Translated: CASSSTSDTDTQYF. Looking up the rest from reference TRBV7-2 and TRBJ2-3 gives the full variable domain: GAGVSQSPSNKVTEKGKDVELRCDPISGHTALYWYRQSLGQGLEFLIYFQGNSAPDKSGLPSDRFSAERTGGSVSTLTIQRTQQEDSAVYLCASSSTSDTDTQYFGPGTRLTVL.

This clonotype was seen many times. The chain couples TRBV7-8 to TRBJ2-1, with 9 bases matching TRBD2. CDR1 SGHVS and CDR2 FQNEAQ come from the germline V gene. Trimming at V came to 0 bases and at J to 4 bases, leaving 7 bases not matched to a gene. CDR3 length equals 17 residues. The CDR3, as DNA: TGTGCCAGCAGCTTAGCGGGGACTAGCCCCAAATACAATGAGCAGTTCTTC. This translates into CASSLAGTSPKYNEQFF.

This clonotype is medium-sized. This chain links TRBV7-8 with TRBJ1-1; no clear D. Germline V lookup: CDR1 SGHVS, CDR2 FQNEAQ. This CDR3 has 11 residues. Trimming took off 5 bases at V and 6 bases at J, with 7 bases between the two ends. This chain's CDR3 is CASSPVAEAFF. The CDR3 DNA reads as TGTGCCAGCAGCCCCGTCGCTGAAGCTTTCTTT.